The T cell receptor (beta chain) under discussion was sequenced for a study of blood T cell repertoires in COVID-19. Study background: T cells, B-cell-depleted T cells, or PBMCs provided the cDNA or gDNA that served as material.

In the original analysis: Amplification of reference gene primers was used by the study to estimate nucleated cell counts. This table comes from immunoSEQ multiplex PCR, and its TCRdb copy is limited to in-frame clones, with some not included. The DNA gave D and trimming, while V, J and clone size come from that table. The sample yields 70,000 to 75,000 clones, 70% to 90% seen once. This clone was counted a single time. Germline CDR1 reads LGHNA; CDR2 reads YSLEER. Losses at the gene ends were 1 base for V and 9 bases for J; bases not matched to a gene: 5. The CDR3 has 15 amino acids. The sequencing sample was made of peripheral blood. This clonotype was obtained from a woman older than 75 with active or convalescent COVID-19. This chain uses TRBV4-3 with TRBJ2-1; 11 positions match TRBD2. The chain's CDR3 is CASSQGSGRAGEQFF. Written as DNA, the CDR3 is TGCGCCAGCAGCCAAGGTAGCGGGAGGGCCGGTGAGCAGTTCTTC.